This T cell receptor (beta chain) stems from a study of T cells in severe cutaneous drug reactions. The wider study: Collected from acute- or recovery-stage patients: blister fluids/cells and PBMC.

The donors had carbamazepine-induced Stevens-Johnson syndrome or toxic epidermal necrolysis. Germline loops: CDR1 KGHSH, CDR2 LQKENI. There are 16 residues in the CDR3. Libraries were made by iRepertoire multiplex PCR with TCR subtype-specific primers for bulk and single-cell sequencing. With the multiplex PCR reads reprocessed, TCRdb shows one record per CDR3 protein and no DNA. The repertoire table contains around 20,000 distinct CDR3 sequences. Sequencing was done on a sample of PBMCs. The chain joins TRBV18 to TRBJ2-5; there is no DNA to check the TCRdb D call of TRBD1. The clonotype originates from a human donor with toxic epidermal necrolysis, a severe cutaneous drug reaction. This CDR3 reads CASSLSSGTPQETQYF.